This TCR beta chain was documented in a study of shared clonotypes between healthy human individuals. The quantity of DNA used in unsorted PBMC replicate PCRs was around 300 ng, corresponding to around 32,000 T cell genomes. Sequencing used immunoSEQ multiplex PCR; TCRdb keeps in-frame clones, though not all of them. Of about 87,000 clones in the sample, roughly 50% are singletons; the top ten hold approximately 15%. Trimming took off 3 bases at V and 0 bases at J, with 10 bases between the two ends. This CDR3 comprises 14 residues. CDR1 is SGHDT and CDR2 is YYEEEE in the germline V gene. The sequencing sample was made of PBMCs. The chain has TRBV5-6 and TRBJ2-7; maybe TRBD2 (6 bases). This TCR derives from a woman between 35 and 50 years old in good health. Some clones in this sample may be carry-over from other donors' samples. CDR3 sequence (DNA): TGTGCCAGCAGCTCGGGGGACGGCTCCTACGAGCAGTACTTC. Translated, it gives CASSSGDGSYEQYF.